This T cell receptor (beta chain) was observed in a study of blood T cell repertoires in COVID-19. About the research overall: Donors in the United States, Italy and Spain gave samples during acute or convalescent COVID-19.

Using immunoSEQ multiplex PCR, the repertoire was profiled, and TCRdb retains in-frame clones only, with some absent. Of about 220,000 clones in the sample, 70% to 85% were seen once. The germline V gene encodes CDR1 SGHRS and CDR2 YFSETQ. The CDR3 is made up of 15 amino acids. V was pared by 2 bases and J by 1 base, with 3 bases of the junction left unmatched. The source material was peripheral blood. This receptor was taken from a man in his forties who had recovered from COVID-19. The chain recombines TRBV5-1 with TRBJ1-2, with TRBD1 identical over 9 bases. CDR3 sequence: CASSFRTGDNYGYTF. DNA for the CDR3: TGCGCCAGCAGCTTCCGGACAGGGGATAACTATGGCTACACCTTC.